The clone carrying this T cell receptor (beta chain) has more than one count but fewer than ten. Its matching antigen is unknown. A universal primer site and UMIs were added as TCR cDNA was made by 5'RACE template switching. TCRdb recomputed calls from the 5' RACE reads with MiXCR, one row per CDR3 protein. The table records 620,000 or so distinct CDR3 sequences, 10% to 15% of them present only once. The sample originates from a study of T cells after yellow fever vaccination. The wider study: Researchers used SMART-Seq v4 Ultra Low Input to prepare fractions that had low cell numbers. General study points: Contaminants from the bulk population, in the form of abundant clonotypes, could be found in FACS-sorted repertoires. Overall, a small share of clonotypes was seen in both CD4 and CD8 compartments.

There are 14 residues in the CDR3. Germline-derived CDR1 and CDR2 are DFQATT and SNEGSKA (reference sequence). Trimming removed 0 bases from V and 0 bases from J, with 9 bases in between. The gene calls are TRBV20-1 and TRBJ2-7; no clear D. The clonotype was recovered from a man aged 25 to 40 who received the YFV17D yellow fever vaccine. The sample was PBMCs, taken on the day of the yellow fever booster vaccination. Written as DNA, the CDR3 is TGCAGTGCTAGAGATCACAAAAGCTCCTACGAGCAGTACTTC. It yields the protein CSARDHKSSYEQYF.